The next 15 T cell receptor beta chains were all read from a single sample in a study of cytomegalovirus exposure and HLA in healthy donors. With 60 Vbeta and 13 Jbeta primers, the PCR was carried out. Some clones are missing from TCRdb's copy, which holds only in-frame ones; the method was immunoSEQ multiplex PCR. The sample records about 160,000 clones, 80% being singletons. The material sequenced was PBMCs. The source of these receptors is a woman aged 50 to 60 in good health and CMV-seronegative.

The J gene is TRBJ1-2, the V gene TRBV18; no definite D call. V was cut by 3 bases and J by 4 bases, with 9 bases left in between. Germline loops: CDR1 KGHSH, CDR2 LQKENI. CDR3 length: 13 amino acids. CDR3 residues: CASSPISIYGYTF. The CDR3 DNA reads TGTGCCAGCTCACCCATTTCCATCTATGGCTACACCTTC.

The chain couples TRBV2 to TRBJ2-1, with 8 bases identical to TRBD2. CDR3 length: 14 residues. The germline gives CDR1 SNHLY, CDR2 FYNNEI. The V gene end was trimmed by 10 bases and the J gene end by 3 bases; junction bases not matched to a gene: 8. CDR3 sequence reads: CATSTGTSYNEQFF. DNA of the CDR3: TGTGCCACCTCAACCGGGACTAGCTACAATGAGCAGTTCTTC.

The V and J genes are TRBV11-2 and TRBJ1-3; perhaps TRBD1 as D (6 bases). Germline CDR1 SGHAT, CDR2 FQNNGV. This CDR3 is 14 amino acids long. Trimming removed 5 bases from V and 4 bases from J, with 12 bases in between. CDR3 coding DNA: TGTGCCAGCAGCGCCAGGGGTTTGGGAAACACCATATATTTT. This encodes CASSARGLGNTIYF.

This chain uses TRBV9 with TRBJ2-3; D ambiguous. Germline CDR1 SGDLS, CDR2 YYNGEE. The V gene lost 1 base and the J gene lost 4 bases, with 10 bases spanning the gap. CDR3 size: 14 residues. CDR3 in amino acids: CASSVHRRPDTQYF. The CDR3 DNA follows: TGTGCCAGCAGCGTACATAGGCGGCCAGATACGCAGTATTTT.

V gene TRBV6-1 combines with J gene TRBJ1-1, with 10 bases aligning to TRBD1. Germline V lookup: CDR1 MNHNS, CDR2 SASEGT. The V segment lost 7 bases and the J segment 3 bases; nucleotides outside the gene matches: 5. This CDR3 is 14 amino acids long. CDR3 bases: TGTGCCAGCACCTTGGACAGGGGGGACACTGAAGCTTTCTTT. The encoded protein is CASTLDRGDTEAFF.

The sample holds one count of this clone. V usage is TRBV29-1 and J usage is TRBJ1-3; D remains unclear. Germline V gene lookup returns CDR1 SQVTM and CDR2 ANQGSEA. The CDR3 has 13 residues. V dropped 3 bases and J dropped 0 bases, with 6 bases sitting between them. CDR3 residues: CSVELDSGNTIYF. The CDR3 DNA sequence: TGCAGCGTTGAGCTAGACTCTGGAAACACCATATATTTT.

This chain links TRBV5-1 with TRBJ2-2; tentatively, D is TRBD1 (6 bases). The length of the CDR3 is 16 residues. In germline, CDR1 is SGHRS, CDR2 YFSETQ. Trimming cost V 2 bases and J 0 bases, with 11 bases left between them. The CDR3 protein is CASSFSWTANTGELFF. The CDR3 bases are TGCGCCAGCAGCTTTTCCTGGACAGCGAACACCGGGGAGCTGTTTTTT.

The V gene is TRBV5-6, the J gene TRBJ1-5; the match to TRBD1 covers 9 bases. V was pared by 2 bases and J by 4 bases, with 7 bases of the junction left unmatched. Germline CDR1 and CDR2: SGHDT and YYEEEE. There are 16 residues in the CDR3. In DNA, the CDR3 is TGTGCCAGCAGCTTTCTCGGACAGGGGAGGAATCAGCCCCAGCATTTT. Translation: CASSFLGQGRNQPQHF.

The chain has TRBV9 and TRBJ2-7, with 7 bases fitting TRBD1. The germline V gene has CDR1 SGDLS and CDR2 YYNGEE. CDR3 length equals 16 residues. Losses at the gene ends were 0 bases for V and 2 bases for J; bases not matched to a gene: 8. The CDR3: CASSVGSQGVPYEQYF. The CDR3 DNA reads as TGTGCCAGCAGCGTAGGTTCCCAGGGGGTCCCCTACGAGCAGTACTTC.

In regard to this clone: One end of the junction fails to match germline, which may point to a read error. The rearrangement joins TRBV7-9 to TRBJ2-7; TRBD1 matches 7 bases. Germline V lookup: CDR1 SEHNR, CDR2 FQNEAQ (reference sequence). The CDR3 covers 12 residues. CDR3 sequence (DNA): TGTTCCAGCAGCCGGGACAGCTACGAGCAGTACTTC. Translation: CSSSRDSYEQYF.

CDR3 in amino acids: CASRTGGQPQHF. CDR3 nucleotide sequence: TGTGCCAGTAGAACTGGGGGCCAGCCCCAGCATTTT. The gene calls are TRBV19 and TRBJ1-5; a weak D match, TRBD1 (6 bases). The ends were cut back, 6 bases at V and 7 bases at J, with 10 bases in the middle. Germline V lookup: CDR1 LNHDA, CDR2 SQIVND (reference sequence). This CDR3 spans 12 amino acids.

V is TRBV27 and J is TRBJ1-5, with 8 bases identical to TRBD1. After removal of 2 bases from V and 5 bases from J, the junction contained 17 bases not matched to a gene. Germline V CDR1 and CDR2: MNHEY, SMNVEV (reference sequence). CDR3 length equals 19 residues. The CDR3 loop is CASSLDRDGGQGSDQPQHF. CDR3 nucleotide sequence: TGTGCCAGCAGTTTAGACAGGGACGGTGGACAGGGAAGCGATCAGCCCCAGCATTTT.

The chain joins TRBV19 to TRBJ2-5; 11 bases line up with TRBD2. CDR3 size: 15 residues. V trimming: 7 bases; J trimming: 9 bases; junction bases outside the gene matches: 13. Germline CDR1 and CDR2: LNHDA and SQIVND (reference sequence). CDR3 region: CASNNPTSGSVAQYF. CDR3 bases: TGTGCCAGTAATAATCCCACTAGCGGGAGCGTGGCCCAGTACTTC.

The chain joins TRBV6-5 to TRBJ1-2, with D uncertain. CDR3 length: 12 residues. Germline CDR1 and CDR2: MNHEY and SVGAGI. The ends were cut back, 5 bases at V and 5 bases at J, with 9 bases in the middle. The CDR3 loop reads CASSTPGYGYTF. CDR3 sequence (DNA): TGTGCCAGCAGTACGCCGGGGTATGGCTACACCTTC.

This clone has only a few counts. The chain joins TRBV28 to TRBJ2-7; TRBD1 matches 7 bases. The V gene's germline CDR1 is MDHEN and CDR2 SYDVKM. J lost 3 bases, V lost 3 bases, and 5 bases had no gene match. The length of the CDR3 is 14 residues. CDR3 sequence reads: CASSFPDRDYEQYF. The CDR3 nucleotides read TGTGCCAGCAGTTTCCCCGACAGGGACTACGAGCAGTACTTC.